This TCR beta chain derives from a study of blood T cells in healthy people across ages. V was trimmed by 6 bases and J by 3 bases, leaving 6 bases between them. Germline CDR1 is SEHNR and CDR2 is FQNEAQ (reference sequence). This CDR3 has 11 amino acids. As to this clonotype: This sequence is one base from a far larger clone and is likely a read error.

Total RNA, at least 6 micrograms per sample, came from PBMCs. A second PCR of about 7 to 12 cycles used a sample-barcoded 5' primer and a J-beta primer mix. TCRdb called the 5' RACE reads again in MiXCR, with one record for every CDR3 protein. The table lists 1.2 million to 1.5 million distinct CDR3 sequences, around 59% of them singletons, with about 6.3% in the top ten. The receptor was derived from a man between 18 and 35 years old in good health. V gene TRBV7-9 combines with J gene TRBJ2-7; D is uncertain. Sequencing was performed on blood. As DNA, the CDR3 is TGTGCCAGCAGGCCCAACTACGAGCAGTACTTC. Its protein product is CASRPNYEQYF. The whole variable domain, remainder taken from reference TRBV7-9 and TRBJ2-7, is DTGVSQNPRHKITKRGQNVTFRCDPISEHNRLYWYRQTLGQGPEFLTYFQNEAQLEKSRLLSDRFSAERPKGSFSTLEIQRTEQGDSAMYLCASRPNYEQYFGPGTRLTVT.